The 10 T cell receptor beta chains below were found in one sample sequenced in a study of blood T cell repertoires in COVID-19. Using immunoSEQ multiplex PCR, the repertoire was profiled, and TCRdb retains in-frame clones only, with some absent. The sample holds 150,000 to 200,000 clones, around 79% seen once. The sequenced sample consisted of peripheral blood. These TCRs come from a woman aged 55-70 years with COVID-19, enrolled during active disease.

The rearrangement links TRBV7-3 to TRBJ2-3; possible D gene TRBD1, 6 bases. This CDR3 is built from 14 residues. CDR1 is SGHTA and CDR2 is FQGTGA in the germline V gene. Deletions cut 5 bases from V and 2 bases from J, with 11 bases between. CDR3 DNA: TGTGCCAGCAGCGTGGACAGCCTCACAGATACGCAGTATTTT. It translates to CASSVDSLTDTQYF.

V and J are TRBV7-9 and TRBJ2-3, with D unclear. V lost 4 bases, J lost 5 bases, and 10 bases lay in between. Germline V gene sequence: CDR1 SEHNR, CDR2 FQNEAQ (reference sequence). The CDR3 sequence is 13 residues long. The CDR3 bases are TGTGCCAGCAGCTCAGAATTCCGAGATACGCAGTATTTT. Its protein is CASSSEFRDTQYF. The variable domain in full, completed from reference TRBV7-9 and TRBJ2-3, reads DTGVSQNPRHKITKRGQNVTFRCDPISEHNRLYWYRQTLGQGPEFLTYFQNEAQLEKSRLLSDRFSAERPKGSFSTLEIQRTEQGDSAMYLCASSSEFRDTQYFGPGTRLTVL.

CDR3 in DNA: TGTGCCAGTAGTATAGCCTCGGGGGAATACAATGAGCAGTTCTTC. Amino acids: CASSIASGEYNEQFF. The chain combines TRBV19 with TRBJ2-1, with a possible D match to TRBD2 (6 bases). CDR1 is LNHDA, CDR2 SQIVND, per germline (reference sequence). CDR3 length: 15 residues. Deletions cut 1 base from V and 4 bases from J, with 11 bases between.

The genes are TRBV7-2 and TRBJ2-3; 11 positions agree with TRBD2. The CDR3 loop spans 16 amino acids. Germline CDR1 reads SGHTA; CDR2 reads FQGNSA. J lost 1 base, V lost 5 bases, and 5 bases had no gene match. CDR3 residues: CASSLTSGGRTDTQYF. The CDR3 nucleotides are TGTGCCAGCAGCCTTACTAGCGGGGGTCGCACAGATACGCAGTATTTT. The whole variable domain, remainder taken from reference TRBV7-2 and TRBJ2-3, is GAGVSQSPSNKVTEKGKDVELRCDPISGHTALYWYRQSLGQGLEFLIYFQGNSAPDKSGLPSDRFSAERTGGSVSTLTIQRTQQEDSAVYLCASSLTSGGRTDTQYFGPGTRLTVL.

The chain carries TRBV5-1 and TRBJ2-5; TRBD2 agrees at 12 bases. The trim removed 3 bases at V and 1 base at J, leaving 4 bases unmatched. CDR1 is SGHRS, CDR2 YFSETQ, per germline. This CDR3 has 16 residues. The CDR3, as DNA: TGCGCCAGCAGCTCGTTGACTAGCGGGGGCCAAGAGACCCAGTACTTC. Its translation is CASSSLTSGGQETQYF.

V gene TRBV21-1 combines with J gene TRBJ1-2; no check of the table's D call, TRBD1, against the DNA was made. TRBV21-1 is reported as a pseudogene. This CDR3 is 15 amino acids long. CDR3 region: CASTTLKGRPGRYTF. CDR3 DNA sequence: TGTGCCAGCACCACTCTTAAGGGGCGGCCGGGTCGCTACACCTTC.

This clone has just a few counts. The chain is built from TRBV11-1 and TRBJ2-5; D remains ambiguous. The CDR3 consists of 13 residues. Germline lookup yields CDR1 SGHAT and CDR2 FQDESV (reference sequence). The V end lost 1 base, the J end lost 8 bases, and 11 bases lay between the germline ends. CDR3 DNA sequence: TGTGCCAGCAGCTTAGGACTCGGTATCACCCAGTACTTC. Protein: CASSLGLGITQYF.

The chain links TRBV28 to TRBJ1-2; TRBD1 matches at 7 bases. Trimming cost V 5 bases and J 0 bases; bases outside gene matches: 15. Germline CDR1 MDHEN, CDR2 SYDVKM. The CDR3 has 18 residues. The CDR3 DNA reads as TGTGCCAGCAGTGCATGGACAGGCGCGGCTCCAGCTAACTATGGCTACACCTTC. The encoded protein is CASSAWTGAAPANYGYTF.

The chain recombines TRBV19 with TRBJ1-5; 9 bases map to TRBD1. Germline values: CDR1 LNHDA, CDR2 SQIVND (reference sequence). CDR3 length equals 15 residues. V lost 5 bases and J lost 7; bases outside the gene matches: 9. The CDR3 loop is CASSFGQGSGQPQHF. The CDR3 DNA reads TGTGCCAGTAGTTTTGGACAGGGGTCGGGGCAGCCCCAGCATTTT.

This clone was observed at least ten times. For the CDR3, the DNA is TGTGCCAGCAGTAATAGCGGGAGCTCGAACGAGCAGTACTTC. It encodes CASSNSGSSNEQYF. The chain links TRBV14 to TRBJ2-7, with TRBD2 matching over 9 bases. The CDR3 sequence is 14 residues long. CDR1 and CDR2 from the germline V gene are SGHDN and FVKESK. Germline trimming cut 6 bases from V and 5 bases from J; bases unmatched to any gene: 8.